This TCR beta chain was sequenced during a study of patients and donors after allogeneic stem cell transplantation. Trimming cost V 0 bases and J 4 bases, with 12 bases left between them. The germline gives CDR1 LNHNV, CDR2 YYDKDF (reference sequence). There are 15 residues in the CDR3. MiXCR was run by TCRdb on the RT-PCR reads, yielding one entry per CDR3 protein. The sample has roughly 940,000 distinct CDR3 sequences, 15% to 20% seen once; the top ten hold roughly 6%. This sequence joins TRBV15 and TRBJ1-1, with D possibly matching TRBD1 (6 bases). Sequenced sample: blood, either unsorted or a sorted T cell fraction (not recorded which). The clonotype originates from a human donor who was either an allogeneic HSCT recipient or a stem cell or donor lymphocyte infusion donor (not recorded which). It is not recorded whose cells these are; they may come from a transplant donor. The CDR3 coding sequence is TGTGCCACCAGCAGAGATCAAGGAGGGGGCACTGAAGCTTTCTTT. Translating it yields CATSRDQGGGTEAFF.